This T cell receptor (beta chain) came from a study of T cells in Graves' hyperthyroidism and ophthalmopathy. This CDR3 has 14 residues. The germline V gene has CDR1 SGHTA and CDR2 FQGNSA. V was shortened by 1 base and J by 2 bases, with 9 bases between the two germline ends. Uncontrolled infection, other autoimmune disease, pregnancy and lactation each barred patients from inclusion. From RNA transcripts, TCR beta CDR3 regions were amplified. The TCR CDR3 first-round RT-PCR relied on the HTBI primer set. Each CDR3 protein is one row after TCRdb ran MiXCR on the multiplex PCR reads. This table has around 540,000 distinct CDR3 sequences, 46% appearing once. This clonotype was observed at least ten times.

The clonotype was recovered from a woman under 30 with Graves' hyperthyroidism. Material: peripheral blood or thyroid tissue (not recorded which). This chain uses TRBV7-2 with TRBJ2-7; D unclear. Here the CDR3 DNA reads TGTGCCAGCAGCTTAGAATCAGGAGCCTACGAGCAGTACTTC. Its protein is CASSLESGAYEQYF.